The rows below give T cell receptor beta chains drawn from one sample of a study of identical twins. Using its own MiXCR run on the 5' RACE reads, TCRdb lists one record per CDR3 protein. The sample has 400,000 to 550,000 distinct CDR3 sequences, approximately 14% seen once; the top ten hold approximately 1%. These records were also assigned to another study, of yellow fever vaccine responses in identical twins.

The sample taken for sequencing was CD4+ T cells sorted from blood. The receptors come from a woman aged 18 to 35 in good health. CDR3s include the opening cysteine and the closing phenylalanine or tryptophan. A D gene is named only where the DNA matches it firmly. Expanded clones get a size class; other rows say once, few or many, or leave the size out.

v_gene: TRBV7-2; j_gene: TRBJ2-2; len: 13; abundance: few; d_gene: .; CDR3aa: CASSSLVEGELFF; CDR3nt: TGTGCCAGCAGCTCCCTCGTGGAGGGGGAGCTGTTTTTT
v_gene: TRBV24-1; j_gene: TRBJ2-7; len: 16; abundance: many; d_gene: TRBD1; CDR3aa: CATSDGSRTGRDEQYF; CDR3nt: TGTGCCACCAGTGATGGATCGCGGACAGGGAGAGACGAGCAGTACTTC
v_gene: TRBV12-3/TRBV12-4; j_gene: TRBJ2-7; len: 11; abundance: many; d_gene: .; CDR3aa: CASRRVGEQYF; CDR3nt: TGTGCCAGCAGACGAGTGGGCGAGCAGTACTTC
v_gene: TRBV6-2/TRBV6-3; j_gene: TRBJ2-2; len: 16; abundance: many; d_gene: TRBD1; CDR3aa: CASSQRDRGDTGELFF; CDR3nt: TGTGCCAGCAGTCAACGGGACAGGGGAGACACCGGGGAGCTGTTTTTT
v_gene: TRBV11-1; j_gene: TRBJ2-3; len: 12; abundance: few; d_gene: .; CDR3aa: CASSLQADTQYF; CDR3nt: TGTGCCAGCAGCTTGCAGGCAGATACGCAGTATTTT
v_gene: TRBV14; j_gene: TRBJ2-1; len: 15; abundance: few; d_gene: TRBD1; CDR3aa: CASSQVGTVYNEQFF; CDR3nt: TGTGCCAGCAGCCAAGTTGGGACAGTCTACAATGAGCAGTTCTTC
v_gene: TRBV20-1; j_gene: TRBJ1-2; len: 13; abundance: few; d_gene: .; CDR3aa: CSARISARNGYTF; CDR3nt: TGCAGTGCTAGAATATCCGCGAGGAATGGCTACACCTTC
v_gene: TRBV20-1; j_gene: TRBJ1-2; len: 13; abundance: few; d_gene: TRBD1; CDR3aa: CSARDQRGQGYTF; CDR3nt: TGCAGTGCTAGAGATCAAAGGGGGCAAGGCTACACCTTC
v_gene: TRBV2; j_gene: TRBJ2-7; len: 14; abundance: few; d_gene: .; CDR3aa: CASKAGTESYEQYF; CDR3nt: TGTGCCAGCAAAGCAGGGACTGAATCCTACGAGCAGTACTTC
v_gene: TRBV5-1; j_gene: TRBJ2-3; len: 11; abundance: many; d_gene: .; CDR3aa: CASSLKDTQYF; CDR3nt: TGCGCCAGCAGCTTGAAAGATACGCAGTATTTT
v_gene: TRBV3-1; j_gene: TRBJ1-6; len: 14; abundance: many; d_gene: .; CDR3aa: CASSQGRVYSPLHF; CDR3nt: TGTGCCAGCAGCCAGGGAAGGGTTTATTCACCCCTCCACTTT
v_gene: TRBV25-1; j_gene: TRBJ2-2; len: 14; abundance: .; d_gene: TRBD1; CDR3aa: CASIGDSRTGELFF; CDR3nt: TGTGCCAGCATAGGGGACAGCCGAACCGGGGAGCTGTTTTTT
v_gene: TRBV4-3; j_gene: TRBJ2-1; len: 14; abundance: few; d_gene: .; CDR3aa: CASSQDRAVSDPFF; CDR3nt: TGCGCCAGCAGCCAAGATCGGGCAGTGAGTGATCCGTTCTTC
v_gene: TRBV20-1; j_gene: TRBJ2-7; len: 15; abundance: few; d_gene: TRBD2; CDR3aa: CSARASSGGAYEQYF; CDR3nt: TGCAGTGCTAGAGCTTCTAGCGGGGGGGCTTACGAGCAGTACTTC
v_gene: TRBV2; j_gene: TRBJ2-3; len: 15; abundance: few; d_gene: .; CDR3aa: CASSEWATGKGTQYF; CDR3nt: TGTGCCAGCAGTGAGTGGGCCACGGGGAAGGGTACGCAGTATTTT
v_gene: TRBV10-2; j_gene: TRBJ1-5; len: 15; abundance: few; d_gene: .; CDR3aa: CASKRGGDSNQPQHF; CDR3nt: TGCGCCAGCAAGCGGGGGGGAGATAGCAATCAGCCCCAGCATTTT
v_gene: TRBV10-3; j_gene: TRBJ1-1; len: 12; abundance: many; d_gene: .; CDR3aa: CAISDQGTEAFF; CDR3nt: TGTGCCATCAGTGATCAGGGCACTGAAGCTTTCTTT
v_gene: TRBV5-1; j_gene: TRBJ2-1; len: 13; abundance: .; d_gene: .; CDR3aa: CASSWDQDSYQFF; CDR3nt: TGCGCCAGCAGCTGGGATCAGGACAGTTACCAGTTCTTC